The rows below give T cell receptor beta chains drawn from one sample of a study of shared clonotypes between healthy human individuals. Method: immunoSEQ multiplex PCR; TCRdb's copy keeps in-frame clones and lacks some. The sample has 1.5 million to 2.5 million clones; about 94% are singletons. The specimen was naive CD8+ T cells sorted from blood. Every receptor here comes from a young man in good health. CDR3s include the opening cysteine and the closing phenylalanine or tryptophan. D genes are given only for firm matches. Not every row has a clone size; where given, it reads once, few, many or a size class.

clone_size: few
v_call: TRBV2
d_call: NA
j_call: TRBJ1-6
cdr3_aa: CASMEGISSNSPLHF
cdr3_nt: TGTGCCAGCATGGAGGGTATCTCTTCAAATTCACCCCTCCACTTT

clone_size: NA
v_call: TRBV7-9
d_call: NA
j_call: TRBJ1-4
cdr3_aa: CASSLTTATNEKLFF
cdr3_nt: TGTGCCAGCAGCCTCACAACCGCAACTAATGAAAAACTGTTTTTT

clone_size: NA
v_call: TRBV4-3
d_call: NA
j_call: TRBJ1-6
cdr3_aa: CASSQGGSVSSYNSPLHF
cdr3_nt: TGCGCCAGCAGCCAAGGGGGGTCTGTTAGCTCCTATAATTCACCCCTCCACTTT

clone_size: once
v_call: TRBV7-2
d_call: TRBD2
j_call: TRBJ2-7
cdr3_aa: CASSLGTSGPSYEQYF
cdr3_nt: TGTGCCAGCAGCTTAGGGACTAGCGGACCCTCCTACGAGCAGTACTTC

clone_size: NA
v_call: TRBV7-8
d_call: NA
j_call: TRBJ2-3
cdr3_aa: CASSLVGDTQYF
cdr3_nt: TGTGCCAGCAGCTTAGTCGGCGATACGCAGTATTTT

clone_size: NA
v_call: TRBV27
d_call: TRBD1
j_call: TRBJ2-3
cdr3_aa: CASSPTMTGSGDTQYF
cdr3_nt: TGTGCCAGCAGTCCGACAATGACAGGGAGTGGAGATACGCAGTATTTT

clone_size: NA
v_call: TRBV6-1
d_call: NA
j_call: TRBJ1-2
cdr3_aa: CASSEGVRGIDYGYTF
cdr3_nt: TGTGCCAGCAGTGAAGGCGTAAGGGGTATCGACTATGGCTACACCTTC

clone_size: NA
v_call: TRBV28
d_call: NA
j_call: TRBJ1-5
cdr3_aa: CASSPRGVSNQPQHF
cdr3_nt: TGTGCCAGCAGTCCAAGGGGGGTTAGCAATCAGCCCCAGCATTTT

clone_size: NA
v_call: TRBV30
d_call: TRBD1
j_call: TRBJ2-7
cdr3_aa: CAWSVLGTVGYF
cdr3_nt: TGTGCCTGGAGTGTACTAGGGACAGTCGGGTACTTC

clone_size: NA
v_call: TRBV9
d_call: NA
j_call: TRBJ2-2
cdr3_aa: CASSSTGMNTGELFF
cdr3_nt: TGTGCCAGCAGCTCAACAGGGATGAACACCGGGGAGCTGTTTTTT

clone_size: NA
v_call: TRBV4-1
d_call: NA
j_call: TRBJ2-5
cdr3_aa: CASSQDWETQYF
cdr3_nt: TGCGCCAGCAGCCAAGATTGGGAAACCCAGTACTTC

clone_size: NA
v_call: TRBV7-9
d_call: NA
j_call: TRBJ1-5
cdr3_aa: CASSWDTNQPQHF
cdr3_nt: TGTGCCAGCAGCTGGGACACCAATCAGCCCCAGCATTTT

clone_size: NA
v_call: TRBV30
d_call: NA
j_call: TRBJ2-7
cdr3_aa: CAWNPLDNSYEQYF
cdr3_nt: TGTGCCTGGAACCCGTTAGACAATTCCTACGAGCAGTACTTC

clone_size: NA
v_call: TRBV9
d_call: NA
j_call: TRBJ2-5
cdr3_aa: CASNGGQHQETQYF
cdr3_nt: TGTGCCAGTAATGGGGGCCAGCACCAAGAGACCCAGTACTTC

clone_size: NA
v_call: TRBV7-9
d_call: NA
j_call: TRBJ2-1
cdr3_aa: CASSLGPDSTGEQFF
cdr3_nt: TGTGCCAGCAGCTTAGGACCCGACAGCACGGGAGAGCAGTTCTTC

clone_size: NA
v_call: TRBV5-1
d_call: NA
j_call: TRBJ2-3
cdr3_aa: CASKGIGLSDTQYF
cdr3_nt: TGCGCCAGCAAGGGGATTGGACTCTCCGATACGCAGTATTTT

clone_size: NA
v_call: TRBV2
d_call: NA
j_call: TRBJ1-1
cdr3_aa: CASSERGQVEAFF
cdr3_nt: TGTGCCAGCAGTGAGAGAGGGCAGGTTGAAGCTTTCTTT

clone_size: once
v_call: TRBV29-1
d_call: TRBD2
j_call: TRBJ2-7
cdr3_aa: CSVASGSSYEQYF
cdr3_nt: TGCAGCGTTGCTAGCGGGTCCTCCTACGAGCAGTACTTC

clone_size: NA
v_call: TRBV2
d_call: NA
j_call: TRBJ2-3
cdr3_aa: CASSDLRLTDTQYF
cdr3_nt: TGTGCCAGCAGTGACTTGAGGCTCACAGATACGCAGTATTTT

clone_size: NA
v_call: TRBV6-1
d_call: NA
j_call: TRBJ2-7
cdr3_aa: CASRDGASYEQYF
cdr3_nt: TGTGCCAGCAGGGACGGAGCCTCCTACGAGCAGTACTTC

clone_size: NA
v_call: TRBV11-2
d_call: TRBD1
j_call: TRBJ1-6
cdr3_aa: CASSLMPGGSYNSPLHF
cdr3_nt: TGTGCCAGCAGCTTAATGCCAGGGGGTTCCTATAATTCACCCCTCCACTTT

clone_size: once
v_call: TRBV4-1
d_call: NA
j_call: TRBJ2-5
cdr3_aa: CASSQDLYSQETQYF
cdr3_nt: TGCGCCAGCAGCCAAGATCTTTACAGTCAAGAGACCCAGTACTTC

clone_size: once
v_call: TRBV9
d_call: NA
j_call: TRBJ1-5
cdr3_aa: CASSVSGQGAQHF
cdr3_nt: TGTGCCAGCAGCGTAAGTGGTCAGGGAGCCCAGCATTTT

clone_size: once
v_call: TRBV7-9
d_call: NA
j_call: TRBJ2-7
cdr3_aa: CASSWGDGPSYEQYF
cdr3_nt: TGTGCCAGCAGCTGGGGGGACGGACCTTCCTACGAGCAGTACTTC

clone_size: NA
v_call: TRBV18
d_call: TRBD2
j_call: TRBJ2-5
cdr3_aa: CASSPPTSGQETQYF
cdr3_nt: TGTGCCAGCTCACCGCCGACTAGCGGGCAGGAGACCCAGTACTTC

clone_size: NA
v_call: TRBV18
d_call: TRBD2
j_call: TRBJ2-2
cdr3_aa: CASSPPSGKAGELFF
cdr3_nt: TGTGCCAGCTCACCACCGAGCGGGAAGGCCGGGGAGCTGTTTTTT

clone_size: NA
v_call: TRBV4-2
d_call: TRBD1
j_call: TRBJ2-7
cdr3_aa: CASSQDIGTGAYEQYF
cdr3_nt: TGTGCCAGCAGCCAAGATATAGGGACAGGGGCCTACGAGCAGTACTTC

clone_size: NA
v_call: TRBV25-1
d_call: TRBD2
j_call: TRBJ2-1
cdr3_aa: CASSENGLAVNEQFF
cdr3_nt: TGTGCCAGCAGTGAAAATGGACTAGCGGTCAATGAGCAGTTCTTC

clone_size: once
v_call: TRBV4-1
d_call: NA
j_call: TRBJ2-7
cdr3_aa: CASSQEGLTYEQYF
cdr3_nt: TGCGCCAGCAGCCAAGAGGGACTTACCTACGAGCAGTACTTC

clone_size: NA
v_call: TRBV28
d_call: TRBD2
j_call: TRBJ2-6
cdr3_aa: CASSLGRAGVLRSGANVLTF
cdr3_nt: TGTGCCAGCAGCCTCGGGAGGGCGGGGGTCCTCCGCTCTGGGGCCAACGTCCTGACTTTC

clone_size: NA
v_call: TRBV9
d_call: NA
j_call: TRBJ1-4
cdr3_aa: CASSVTGSTNEKLFF
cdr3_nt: TGTGCCAGCAGCGTAACAGGGTCAACTAATGAAAAACTGTTTTTT

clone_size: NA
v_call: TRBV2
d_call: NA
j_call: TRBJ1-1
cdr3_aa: CASTNGGLEAFF
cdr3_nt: TGTGCCAGCACTAATGGAGGTCTTGAAGCTTTCTTT

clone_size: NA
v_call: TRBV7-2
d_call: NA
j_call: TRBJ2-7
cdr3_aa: CASSLWDPTYEQYF
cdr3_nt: TGTGCCAGCAGCTTATGGGACCCAACCTACGAGCAGTACTTC

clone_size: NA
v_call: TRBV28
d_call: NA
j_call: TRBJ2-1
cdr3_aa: CASSLRAGANNEQFF
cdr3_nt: TGTGCCAGCAGTTTAAGGGCAGGGGCCAACAATGAGCAGTTCTTC

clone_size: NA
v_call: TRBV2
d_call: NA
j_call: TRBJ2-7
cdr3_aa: CASIGGGTGEQYF
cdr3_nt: TGTGCCAGCATTGGAGGGGGGACTGGGGAGCAGTACTTC

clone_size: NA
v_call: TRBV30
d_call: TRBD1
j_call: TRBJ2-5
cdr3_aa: CAWIGTGQETQYF
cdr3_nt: TGTGCCTGGATTGGGACAGGCCAAGAGACCCAGTACTTC

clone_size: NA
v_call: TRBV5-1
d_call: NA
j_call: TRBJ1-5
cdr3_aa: CASSLDSDSNQPQHF
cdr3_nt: TGCGCCAGCAGCTTGGATTCGGACAGCAATCAGCCCCAGCATTTT

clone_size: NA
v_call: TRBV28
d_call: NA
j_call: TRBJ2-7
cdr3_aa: CASSLSPEHWSYEQYF
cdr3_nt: TGTGCCAGCAGTTTATCGCCAGAGCACTGGTCCTACGAGCAGTACTTC

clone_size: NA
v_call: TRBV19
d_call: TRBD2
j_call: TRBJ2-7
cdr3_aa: CASAPGLAYEQYF
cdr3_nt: TGTGCCAGTGCTCCGGGACTAGCGTACGAGCAGTACTTC

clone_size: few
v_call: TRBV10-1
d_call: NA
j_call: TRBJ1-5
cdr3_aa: CARDRNRSNQPQHF
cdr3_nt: TGCGCCAGAGACAGGAATAGGAGCAATCAGCCCCAGCATTTT

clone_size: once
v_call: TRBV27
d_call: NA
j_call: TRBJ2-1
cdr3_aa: CASSPTSGEQFF
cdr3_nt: TGTGCCAGCAGCCCTACCTCGGGTGAGCAGTTCTTC

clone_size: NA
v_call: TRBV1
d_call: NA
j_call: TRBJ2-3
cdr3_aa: CTSSRELAGLGRGNTQYF
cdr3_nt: TGCACCAGCAGCCGAGAACTAGCGGGCCTCGGTAGAGGAAATACGCAGTATTTT

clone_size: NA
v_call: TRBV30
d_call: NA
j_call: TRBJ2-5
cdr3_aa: CAWSVLSGETQYF
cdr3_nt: TGTGCCTGGAGTGTACTCTCGGGAGAGACCCAGTACTTC

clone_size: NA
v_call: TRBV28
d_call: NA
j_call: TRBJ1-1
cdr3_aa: CASSLLNPEEAFF
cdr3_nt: TGTGCCAGCAGTTTGCTTAACCCAGAGGAAGCTTTCTTT

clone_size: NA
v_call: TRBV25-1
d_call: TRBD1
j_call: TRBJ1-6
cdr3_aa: CASSEDRQGGSPLHF
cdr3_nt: TGTGCCAGCAGTGAAGATAGACAGGGTGGTTCACCCCTCCACTTT

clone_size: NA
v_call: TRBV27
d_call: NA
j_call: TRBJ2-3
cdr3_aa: CASSLEAWADTQYF
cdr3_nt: TGTGCCAGCAGCCTAGAGGCATGGGCAGATACGCAGTATTTT

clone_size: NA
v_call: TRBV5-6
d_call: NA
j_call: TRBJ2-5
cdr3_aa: CASSLEVQETQYF
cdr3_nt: TGTGCCAGCAGCTTGGAGGTTCAAGAGACCCAGTACTTC